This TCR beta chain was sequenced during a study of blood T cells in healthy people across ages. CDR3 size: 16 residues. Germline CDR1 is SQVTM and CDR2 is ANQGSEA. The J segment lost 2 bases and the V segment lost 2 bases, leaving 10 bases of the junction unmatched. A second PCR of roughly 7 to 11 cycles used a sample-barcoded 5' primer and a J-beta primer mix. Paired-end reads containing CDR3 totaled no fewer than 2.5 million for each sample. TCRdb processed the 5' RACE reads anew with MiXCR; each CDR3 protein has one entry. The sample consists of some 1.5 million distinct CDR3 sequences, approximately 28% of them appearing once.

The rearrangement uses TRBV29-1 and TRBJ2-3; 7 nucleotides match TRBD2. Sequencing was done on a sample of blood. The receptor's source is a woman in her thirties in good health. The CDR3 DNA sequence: TGCAGCGTTGAACCTCCTTCGCTAGCGGCCACAGATACGCAGTATTTT. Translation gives CSVEPPSLAATDTQYF.